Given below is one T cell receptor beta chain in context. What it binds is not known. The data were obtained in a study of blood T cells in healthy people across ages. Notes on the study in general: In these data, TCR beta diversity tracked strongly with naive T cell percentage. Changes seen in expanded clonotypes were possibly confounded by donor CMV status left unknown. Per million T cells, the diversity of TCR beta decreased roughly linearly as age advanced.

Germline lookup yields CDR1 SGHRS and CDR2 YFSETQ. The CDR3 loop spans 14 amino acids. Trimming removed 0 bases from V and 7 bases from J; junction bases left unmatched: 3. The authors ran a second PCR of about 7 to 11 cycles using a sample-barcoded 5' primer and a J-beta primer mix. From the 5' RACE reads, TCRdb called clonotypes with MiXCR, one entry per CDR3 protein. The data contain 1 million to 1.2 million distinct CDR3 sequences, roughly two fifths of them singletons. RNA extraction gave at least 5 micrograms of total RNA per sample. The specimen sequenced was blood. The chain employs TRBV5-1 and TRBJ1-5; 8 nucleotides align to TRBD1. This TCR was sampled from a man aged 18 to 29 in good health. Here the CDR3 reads CASSLETGEQPQHF. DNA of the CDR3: TGCGCCAGCAGCTTGGAGACAGGGGAGCAGCCCCAGCATTTT.